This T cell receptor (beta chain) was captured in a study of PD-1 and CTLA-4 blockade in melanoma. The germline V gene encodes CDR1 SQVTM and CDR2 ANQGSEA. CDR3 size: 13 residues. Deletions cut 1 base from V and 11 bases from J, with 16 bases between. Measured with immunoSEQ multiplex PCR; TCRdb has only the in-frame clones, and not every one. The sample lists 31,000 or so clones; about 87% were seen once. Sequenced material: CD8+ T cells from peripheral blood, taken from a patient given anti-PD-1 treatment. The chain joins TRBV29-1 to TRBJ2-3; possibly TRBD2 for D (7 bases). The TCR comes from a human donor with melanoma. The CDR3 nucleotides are TGCAGCGTTGAAGGGGGGCTCGGGACTATGCAGTATTTT. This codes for CSVEGGLGTMQYF.